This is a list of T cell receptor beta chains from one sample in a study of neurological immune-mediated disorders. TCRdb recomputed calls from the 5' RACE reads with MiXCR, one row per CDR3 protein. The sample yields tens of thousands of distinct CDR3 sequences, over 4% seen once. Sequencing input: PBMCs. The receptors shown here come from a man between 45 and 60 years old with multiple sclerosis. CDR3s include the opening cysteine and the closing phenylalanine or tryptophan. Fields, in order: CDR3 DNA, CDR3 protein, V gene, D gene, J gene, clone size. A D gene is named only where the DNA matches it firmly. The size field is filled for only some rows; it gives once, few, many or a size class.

TGCAGTGCTAGAGATACCGGGAATTCACCCCTCAACTTT	CSARDTGNSPLNF	TRBV20-1	-	TRBJ1-6	many
TGTGCCAGCAGCTTCTTTGACCGAGAAGCTTTCTTT	CASSFFDREAFF	TRBV7-6	-	TRBJ1-1	few
TGTGCCAGCAGCGCAAGAGGAACCGGGAATCAGCCCCAGCATTTT	CASSARGTGNQPQHF	TRBV7-9	-	TRBJ1-5	many
TGTGCCAGTTCTATAGGACAGGCTGGGGCCAACGTCCTGACTTTC	CASSIGQAGANVLTF	TRBV12-3/TRBV12-4	TRBD1	TRBJ2-6	-
TGTGCCAGCAGCTCTCGACAGGGGTTTCAGCCCCAGCATTTT	CASSSRQGFQPQHF	TRBV5-6	TRBD1	TRBJ1-5	many
TGTGCCAGCAGTTTAGGACAGGGCAATTCACCCCTCAACTTT	CASSLGQGNSPLNF	TRBV12-3/TRBV12-4	TRBD1	TRBJ1-6	many
TGTGCCAGCAGACTAGCGGGGGGGCCCCAGTACTTC	CASRLAGGPQYF	TRBV12-3/TRBV12-4	TRBD2	TRBJ2-5	many
TGTGCCAGCAGTTACGGAAAAGTACAGCCCCAGCATTTT	CASSYGKVQPQHF	TRBV12-3/TRBV12-4	-	TRBJ1-5	many
TGCAGTGCTTACGGAACGGGGTATGGCTACACCTTC	CSAYGTGYGYTF	TRBV20-1	-	TRBJ1-2	many
TGTGCCAGCAGCCAAGATCGATATGGAAACACCATATATTTT	CASSQDRYGNTIYF	TRBV14	-	TRBJ1-3	many
TGTGCCAGCAGCCAAGGTTGGACAGAACATAGCAATCAGCCCCAGAATTTT	CASSQGWTEHSNQPQNF	TRBV3-1	-	TRBJ1-5	few
TGCAGTGCTGTTCCAACACTCACTAGCGGGGGGTCCGATGAGCAGTTCTTC	CSAVPTLTSGGSDEQFF	TRBV20-1	TRBD2	TRBJ2-1	many
TGCAGTGCAACCCCGGGACACATTAACACTGAAGCTTTCTTT	CSATPGHINTEAFF	TRBV20-1	-	TRBJ1-1	many
TGTGCCAGCAGCCGAACGGTCGACTACACCTTC	CASSRTVDYTF	TRBV3-1	-	TRBJ1-2	many
TGTGCCAGCAGCTTAGGGGGTGTGGAGACGAAATTCTTC	CASSLGGVETKFF	TRBV7-2	-	TRBJ2-1	many
TGTGCCAGTAGTATAGCCGGGCCTGGCTACACCTTC	CASSIAGPGYTF	TRBV19	-	TRBJ1-2	many
TGCAGTGCTAGAGACCCCAGCGGGGGGGCCGGGTATGAGCAGTTCTTC	CSARDPSGGAGYEQFF	TRBV20-1	TRBD2	TRBJ2-1	many
TGTGCCAGCAAGGTCTACAATGAGCAGTTCTTC	CASKVYNEQFF	TRBV6-6	-	TRBJ2-1	many
TGCAGTGCTAGAAATAGAGGACAGGGTCTTACCCTTGAAGCTTTCTTT	CSARNRGQGLTLEAFF	TRBV20-1	TRBD1	TRBJ1-1	many
TGTGCCAGCAGCCAAGGGACAGGGGGTTTCATGAACACTGAAGCTTTCTTT	CASSQGTGGFMNTEAFF	TRBV7-2	TRBD1	TRBJ1-1	many
TGCGCCAGCAGCCCAGGACATCTCGGCAATCAGCCCCAGCATTTT	CASSPGHLGNQPQHF	TRBV5-1	-	TRBJ1-5	many